This T cell receptor (beta chain) was observed in a study of T cells after yellow fever vaccination. The CDR3 loop spans 14 amino acids. Per the germline V gene, CDR1 is MGHRA and CDR2 is YSYEKL. The V and J ends lost 4 bases and 4 bases respectively, with 13 bases between them. In making TCR cDNA, 5'RACE template switching added a universal primer site and UMIs to it. TCRdb reprocessed the 5' RACE reads with MiXCR, giving one entry per CDR3 protein. The sample consists of about 170,000 distinct CDR3 sequences, about 6% of them appearing once. J is TRBJ2-5 and V is TRBV4-1; D might be TRBD1 (6 bases). This sample comprised CD4+ T cells sorted from PBMCs, obtained on the day of the first yellow fever vaccination. The sequence was collected from a man aged 18 to 29 who received the YFV17D yellow fever vaccine. The CDR3 nucleotides read TGCGCCAGCAGCCTAGGACAGCCTCCAGAGACCCAGTACTTC. Protein product: CASSLGQPPETQYF.